The 7 T cell receptor beta chains in this list originate from one sample, sequenced in a study of cytomegalovirus exposure and HLA in healthy donors. PCR employed 60 Vbeta and 13 Jbeta primers. TCRdb's table, derived via immunoSEQ multiplex PCR, lists solely in-frame clones and lacks some. The table records 150,000 to 200,000 clones, about 81% of them present only once. Sequenced input: PBMCs. The receptors were gathered from a man between 18 and 35 years old in good health and CMV-seronegative.

The V gene is TRBV19, the J gene TRBJ1-6, with unresolved D. V lost 5 bases and J lost 10, with 12 bases in between. The CDR3 has 13 residues. Germline CDR1 reads LNHDA; CDR2 reads SQIVND (reference sequence). The CDR3 DNA reads TGTGCCAGTAGTGAACAGTATCGATCACCCCTCCACTTT. Translating it yields CASSEQYRSPLHF.

The chain has TRBV28 and TRBJ1-2, with D unclear. Trimming took 8 bases from V and 2 from J, leaving 15 bases between them. This CDR3 spans 14 amino acids. Germline CDR1 reads MDHEN; CDR2 reads SYDVKM. The CDR3 protein is CASLKWRGNYGYTF. The CDR3 nucleotides read TGTGCCAGCTTAAAATGGCGGGGAAACTATGGCTACACCTTC.

This clone was seen a handful of times. V and J are TRBV5-1 and TRBJ2-1; 9 nucleotides line up with TRBD2. Germline V lookup: CDR1 SGHRS, CDR2 YFSETQ. V lost 0 bases and J lost 4; bases outside the gene matches: 11. This CDR3 region has 18 residues. CDR3 amino acids: CASSLDAGGPRVYNEQFF. CDR3 coding DNA: TGCGCCAGCAGCTTGGATGCGGGGGGGCCTAGAGTTTACAATGAGCAGTTCTTC.

The gene calls are TRBV13 and TRBJ2-7, with 8 positions matching TRBD1. The V gene end was trimmed by 4 bases and the J gene end by 2 bases; junction bases not matched to a gene: 7. This CDR3 is 15 amino acids long. Germline V gene lookup returns CDR1 PRHDT and CDR2 FYEKMQ (reference sequence). In DNA form, the CDR3 reads TGTGCCAGCAGCTCGCCCGGACAGGGCACCTACGAGCAGTACTTC. Translating it yields CASSSPGQGTYEQYF.

A few counts support this clone. J is TRBJ2-3 and V is TRBV6-4; the match to TRBD2 covers 7 bases. CDR1 and CDR2 (germline): MRHNA, SNTAGT. Losses at the gene ends were 6 bases for V and 6 bases for J; bases not matched to a gene: 18. This CDR3 comprises 17 residues. The CDR3 coding sequence is TGTGCCAGCAGGAGGCTGGGCACCGGCGGGAGAGGGGATACGCAGTATTTT. It codes for CASRRLGTGGRGDTQYF.

The J gene is TRBJ1-2, the V gene TRBV7-2, with 10 bases matching TRBD1. Germline CDR1 reads SGHTA; CDR2 reads FQGNSA. The V and J ends lost 9 bases and 6 bases, in that order; junction bases with no gene match: 7. The CDR3 covers 13 residues. This CDR3 reads CASQGQGKHGYTF. In nucleotides, the CDR3 is TGTGCCAGTCAGGGACAGGGGAAGCATGGCTACACCTTC. Looking up the rest from reference TRBV7-2 and TRBJ1-2 gives the full variable domain: GAGVSQSPSNKVTEKGKDVELRCDPISGHTALYWYRQSLGQGLEFLIYFQGNSAPDKSGLPSDRFSAERTGGSVSTLTIQRTQQEDSAVYLCASQGQGKHGYTFGSGTRLTVV.

The rearrangement links TRBV27 to TRBJ2-7; D may be TRBD2 (6 bases). CDR1 is MNHEY and CDR2 is SMNVEV in the germline V gene (reference sequence). The CDR3 spans 14 residues. V shed 1 base and J shed 6 bases, with 13 bases lying between them. CDR3 in amino acids: CASSLFGKEGEQYF. As DNA, the CDR3 is TGTGCCAGCAGTTTATTCGGAAAGGAGGGCGAGCAGTACTTC.